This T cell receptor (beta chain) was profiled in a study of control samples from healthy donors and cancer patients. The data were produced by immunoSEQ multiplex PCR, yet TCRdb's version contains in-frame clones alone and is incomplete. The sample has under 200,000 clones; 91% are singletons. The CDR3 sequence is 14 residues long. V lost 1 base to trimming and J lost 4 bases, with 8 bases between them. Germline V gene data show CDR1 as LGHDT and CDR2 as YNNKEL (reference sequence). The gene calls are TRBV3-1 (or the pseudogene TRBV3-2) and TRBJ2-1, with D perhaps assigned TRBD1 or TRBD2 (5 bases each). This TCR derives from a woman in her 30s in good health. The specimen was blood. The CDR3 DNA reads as TGTGCCAGCAGCCAAGGGGACGGATACAATGAGCAGTTCTTC. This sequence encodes CASSQGDGYNEQFF.